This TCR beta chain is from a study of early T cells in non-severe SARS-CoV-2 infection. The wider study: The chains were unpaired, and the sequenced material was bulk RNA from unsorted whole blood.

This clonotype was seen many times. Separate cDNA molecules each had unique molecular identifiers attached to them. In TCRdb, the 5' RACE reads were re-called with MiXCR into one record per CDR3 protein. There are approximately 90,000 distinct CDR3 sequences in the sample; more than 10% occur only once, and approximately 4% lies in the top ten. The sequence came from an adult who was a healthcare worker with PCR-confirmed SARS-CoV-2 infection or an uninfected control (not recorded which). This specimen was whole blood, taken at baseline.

The CDR3 loop is CASSSTGVGGELFF. CDR3 DNA sequence: TGTGCCAGCAGCTCCACTGGGGTCGGCGGGGAGCTGTTTTTT. The chain uses TRBV7-3 and TRBJ2-2; D gene uncertain. This CDR3 comprises 14 residues. Trimming left V 4 bases short and J 7 bases short, with 13 bases between. Germline loops: CDR1 SGHTA, CDR2 FQGTGA.